One TCR beta chain is described in this entry. V lost 5 bases and J lost 1; bases outside the gene matches: 8. The germline gives CDR1 LNHDA, CDR2 SQIVND (reference sequence). This CDR3 region has 18 residues. Original data processing: From reference gene primer amplification, estimates of nucleated cell counts were derived. This table comes from immunoSEQ multiplex PCR, and its TCRdb copy is limited to in-frame clones, with some not included. V and J calls and clone size are given by that table; D and trimming were obtained from the DNA. Of some 38,000 clones in the sample, about nine tenths were seen once. The sample belongs to a study of blood T cell repertoires in COVID-19. For the study at large: Material from acute and convalescent COVID-19 was sourced from the United States, Italy and Spain. T cells, B-cell-depleted T cells, or PBMCs provided the cDNA or gDNA that served as material.

The clonotype originates from a man aged 65 to 85 with acute or convalescent COVID-19. This chain uses TRBV19 with TRBJ2-1, with TRBD2 matching over 13 bases. The specimen was peripheral blood. The chain's CDR3 is CASSQIGLAGASYNEQFF. For the CDR3, the DNA is TGTGCCAGTAGTCAAATCGGACTAGCGGGAGCGTCCTACAATGAGCAGTTCTTC.